Following are 27 T cell receptor beta chains from one sample sequenced in a study of T cell repertoires in cytomegalovirus infection. TCRdb itself ran the reads through MiXCR, one entry per CDR3 protein. The table records fewer than 1,000,000 distinct CDR3 sequences, approximately 32% of them present only once. No antigen has been assigned to these receptors. The sample in question was cultured CD8+ T cells from PBMCs, obtained from culture after CMV antigen stimulation. These TCRs come from a human donor in good health (CMV status not recorded). Some clones in this sample may be carry-over from other donors' samples.

This chain's CDR3 is CASSLAPAGEYNSPLHF. Here the CDR3 DNA reads TGTGCCAGCAGCTTGGCCCCGGCAGGGGAGTATAATTCACCCCTCCACTTT. The chain employs TRBV5-6 and TRBJ1-6, with D possibly being TRBD1 (6 bases). Looked up from germline, CDR1 is SGHDT and CDR2 is YYEEEE. Between the trimmed V and J ends, which lost 0 bases and 4 bases, there was a span of 14 bases. The CDR3 covers 17 residues.

Many counts were recorded for this clonotype. The chain uses TRBV11-2 and TRBJ1-6, with D maybe TRBD1 (6 bases). The CDR3 runs 14 residues. The V and J ends lost 5 bases and 10 bases respectively, with 15 bases between them. The V gene's germline CDR1 is SGHAT and CDR2 FQNNGV. CDR3 protein: CASSRRGNESPLHF. CDR3 DNA: TGTGCCAGCAGCCGCAGGGGAAACGAGTCACCCCTCCACTTT.

The table lists this clonotype with a few counts. The chain couples TRBV7-2 to TRBJ1-4; D is possibly TRBD1 (6 bases). CDR3 length: 16 residues. V lost 4 bases and J 5 bases, leaving 17 bases between the germline ends. Germline lookup yields CDR1 SGHTA and CDR2 FQGNSA. The CDR3 region has the DNA TGTGCCAGCAGCTCCAATCGGGCAGGGGCAAATGAAAAACTGTTTTTT. It is translated as CASSSNRAGANEKLFF.

About this clonotype itself: This may be a read error: a much more frequent sequence differs by one nucleotide. The chain links TRBV7-9 to TRBJ2-3; D is perhaps TRBD2 (5 bases). CDR3 length: 18 residues. In germline, CDR1 is SEHNR, CDR2 FQNEAQ (reference sequence). Trimming pared 5 bases from V and 4 bases from J, leaving 25 bases between. The CDR3 reads CASSLGGPGGRSADTQYF. The CDR3 nucleotides are TGTGCCAGCAGCCTGGGTGGCCCAGGAGGCCGCTCCGCAGATACGCAGTATTTT.

This clonotype has only one observation. The V and J genes are TRBV7-9 and TRBJ1-1; D unresolved. V was cut by 0 bases and J by 1 base, with 9 bases left in between. Per germline, CDR1 SEHNR and CDR2 FQNEAQ (reference sequence). This CDR3 is 15 amino acids long. CDR3 sequence: CASSLASWTNTEAFF. The CDR3 bases are TGTGCCAGCAGCTTAGCGAGCTGGACGAACACTGAAGCTTTCTTT. Variable domain in full (rest from reference TRBV7-9 and TRBJ1-1): DTGVSQNPRHKITKRGQNVTFRCDPISEHNRLYWYRQTLGQGPEFLTYFQNEAQLEKSRLLSDRFSAERPKGSFSTLEIQRTEQGDSAMYLCASSLASWTNTEAFFGQGTRLTVV.

V and J are TRBV28 and TRBJ2-7; 9 nucleotides match TRBD2. Germline values: CDR1 MDHEN, CDR2 SYDVKM. The CDR3 runs 17 residues. V gave up 2 bases and J gave up 2 bases; unmatched junction bases: 10. CDR3 amino acids: CASSLTEAGGITYEQYV. The DNA for the CDR3 is TGTGCCAGCAGTTTAACTGAAGCGGGGGGAATAACCTACGAGCAGTACGTC.

The chain has TRBV18 and TRBJ2-7; 8 bases align to TRBD1. The CDR3 has 15 amino acids. Germline loops: CDR1 KGHSH, CDR2 LQKENI. The ends lost 3 bases at V and 0 bases at J; junction bases unmatched: 4. CDR3 amino acids: CASSPGDRFSYEQYV. CDR3 DNA: TGTGCCAGCTCACCTGGGGACAGGTTCTCCTACGAGCAGTACGTC.

In its sample, this clonotype was seen many times. For the CDR3, the DNA is TGTGCCAGCAGTTTTCGCTCTTTCTACGAGCAGTACTTC. Its translation is CASSFRSFYEQYF. The chain couples TRBV12-3 or TRBV12-4 to TRBJ2-7; D ambiguous. Trimming removed 3 bases from V and 3 bases from J, with 9 bases in between. The CDR3 is made up of 13 amino acids.

The gene calls are TRBV27 and TRBJ1-1; D is uncertain. CDR1 and CDR2 (germline): MNHEY, SMNVEV (reference sequence). The CDR3 is 13 residues long. V lost 4 bases to trimming and J lost 1 base, with 7 bases between them. Here the CDR3 reads CASSWMSNTEAFF. The CDR3 nucleotides read TGTGCCAGCAGTTGGATGTCGAACACTGAAGCTTTCTTT.

This clonotype was detected only a few times. The rearrangement joins TRBV6-2 or TRBV6-3 to TRBJ2-1; TRBD2 matches 9 bases. The CDR3 covers 16 residues. V lost 5 bases and J lost 6; bases outside the gene matches: 11. From germline, CDR1 is MNHEY and CDR2 SVGEGT. The CDR3 DNA follows: TGTGCCAGCAGTGATTCGGCTAGCGGGGCCAGCAATGAGCAGTTCTTC. Its protein product is CASSDSASGASNEQFF.

The sample holds a few counts of this clonotype. The chain uses TRBV7-8 and TRBJ2-5, with unresolved D. Between the trimmed V and J ends, which lost 5 bases and 1 base, there was a span of 11 bases. The CDR3 extends over 14 amino acids. Germline-derived CDR1 and CDR2 are SGHVS and FQNEAQ. The CDR3 is CASSPRGPQETQYF. The CDR3 DNA follows: TGTGCCAGCAGCCCACGTGGCCCCCAAGAGACCCAGTACTTC.

The V gene is TRBV28, the J gene TRBJ2-7; D perhaps matches TRBD1 (6 bases). The V and J ends lost 10 bases and 5 bases respectively, with 24 bases between them. The CDR3 length is 15 residues. The germline gives CDR1 MDHEN, CDR2 SYDVKM. CDR3 bases: TGTGCCATCTCAAGGTCTGGGGGCCACTCAAACGAGCAGTACGTC. Protein: CAISRSGGHSNEQYV.

This clonotype was observed many times. This chain joins TRBV6-1 and TRBJ1-5; TRBD1 might be the D (5 bases). V dropped 6 bases and J dropped 0 bases, with 21 bases sitting between them. Germline-derived CDR1 and CDR2 are MNHNS and SASEGT. The CDR3 covers 18 residues. The CDR3 region is CASSERVGATYSNQPQHF. CDR3 bases: TGTGCCAGCAGCGAAAGGGTTGGGGCCACCTATAGCAATCAGCCCCAGCATTTT.

At least ten counts were recorded for this clonotype. J is TRBJ2-2 and V is TRBV7-9; D call uncertain. V lost 5 bases, J lost 7 bases, and 8 bases lay in between. The CDR3 is 12 amino acids. Germline lookup yields CDR1 SEHNR and CDR2 FQNEAQ (reference sequence). Here the CDR3 DNA reads TGTGCCAGCAGCCGCCCCGTCGGGGAGCTGTTTTTT. It yields the protein CASSRPVGELFF.

This clonotype was recorded a few times. This chain links TRBV28 with TRBJ1-2, with TRBD1 matching over 8 bases. With 2 bases clipped from V and 6 bases from J, the junction kept 14 bases outside the gene matches. The CDR3 has 17 residues. Germline V lookup: CDR1 MDHEN, CDR2 SYDVKM. The CDR3 protein is CASSLITRLQGADGYTF. CDR3 DNA: TGTGCCAGCAGTTTAATTACCCGCCTGCAGGGGGCGGATGGCTACACCTTC.

Within the sample, this clonotype is medium-sized. The V call is TRBV24-1, the J call TRBJ2-1; 11 bases map to TRBD1. Germline lookup yields CDR1 KGHDR and CDR2 SFDVKD. CDR3 length: 16 residues. Trimming at V came to 2 bases and at J to 8 bases, leaving 7 bases not matched to a gene. CDR3 residues: CATSDSGQGAHDEQFF. CDR3 in DNA: TGTGCCACCAGTGATTCCGGACAGGGGGCTCACGATGAGCAGTTCTTC.

The V call is TRBV5-4, the J call TRBJ1-4; 7 bases match TRBD1. Looked up from germline, CDR1 is SGHNT and CDR2 is YYREEE (reference sequence). V dropped 4 bases and J dropped 8; count of bases not matched to a gene: 23. The length of the CDR3 is 19 residues. The CDR3 nucleotides read TGTGCCAGCAGCAGACGCGGACAGGAAGGGCGTTTAGGAGAGGAAAAACTGTTTTTT. Amino acid sequence: CASSRRGQEGRLGEEKLFF.

The chain is built from TRBV28 and TRBJ1-4; no reliable D call. Per the germline V gene, CDR1 is MDHEN and CDR2 is SYDVKM. Trimming stripped 7 bases from V and 4 bases from J, with 16 bases between. The CDR3 contains 15 residues. The CDR3 region is CASTQARSDNEKLFF. The CDR3 DNA is TGTGCCAGCACCCAGGCCCGGTCGGATAATGAAAAACTGTTTTTT.

The chain links TRBV12-3 or TRBV12-4 to TRBJ1-1; D call uncertain. The CDR3 is 14 residues long. V lost 0 bases and J lost 0, with 5 bases in between. CDR3 sequence: CASSLAVLNTEAFF. DNA for the CDR3: TGTGCCAGCAGTTTAGCGGTGCTGAACACTGAAGCTTTCTTT.

The table lists this clonotype with a few counts. CDR3 sequence reads: CASKRTGNTGELFF. The CDR3 DNA sequence: TGTGCCAGCAAGCGGACAGGGAATACCGGGGAGCTGTTTTTT. This chain connects TRBV7-3 to TRBJ2-2, with 8 bases aligning to TRBD1. Trimming took 7 bases from V and 5 from J; bases not matched to a gene: 6. This CDR3 comprises 14 residues. Germline V gene data show CDR1 as SGHTA and CDR2 as FQGTGA.

This clonotype was seen more than once but under ten times. This chain joins TRBV4-1 and TRBJ1-2, with D tentatively TRBD1 (5 bases). V was clipped by 0 bases and J by 2 bases, with 13 bases between them. This CDR3 is 16 amino acids long. CDR1 and CDR2 (germline): MGHRA, YSYEKL. Written as DNA, the CDR3 is TGCGCCAGCAGCCAAGATCCGCGCGGGGACAACTATGGCTACACCTTC. Translation gives CASSQDPRGDNYGYTF.

The J gene is TRBJ2-3, the V gene TRBV7-6; TRBD2 matches 9 bases. The trim removed 5 bases at V and 5 bases at J, leaving 11 bases unmatched. Germline loops: CDR1 SGHVS, CDR2 FNYEAQ. The CDR3 runs 16 residues. In DNA, the CDR3 is TGTGCCAGCAGCCACAGGGCGGGGGGGCCGAAAGATACGCAGTATTTT. It specifies CASSHRAGGPKDTQYF. Filled out from reference TRBV7-6 and TRBJ2-3, the complete variable domain reads GAGVSQSPRYKVTKRGQDVALRCDPISGHVSLYWYRQALGQGPEFLTYFNYEAQQDKSGLPNDRFSAERPEGSISTLTIQRTEQRDSAMYRCASSHRAGGPKDTQYFGPGTRLTVL.

As for this clonotype: It may be a read error: a sequence one base away is much more abundant. This chain uses TRBV7-8 with TRBJ1-5; D is unclear. The CDR3 extends over 12 amino acids. CDR1 and CDR2 (germline): SGHVS, FQNEAQ. In DNA, the CDR3 is TGTGCCAACAGCTTAGGGTTTCAGCCCCAGCATTTT. Translating gives CANSLGFQPQHF.

This clonotype appeared a single time. The CDR3 spells CASSFDLLAGNQRGEQFF. In DNA, the CDR3 is TGTGCCAGCAGTTTTGATTTGCTAGCGGGGAATCAAAGGGGTGAGCAGTTCTTC. This chain joins TRBV12-3 or TRBV12-4 and TRBJ2-1; 9 bases fit TRBD2. V lost 3 bases to trimming and J lost 9 bases; unmatched junction nucleotides: 18. CDR3 length equals 18 residues.

The V call is TRBV20-1, the J call TRBJ2-7; TRBD1 is a possible D gene (5 bases). CDR3 length: 13 residues. Per germline, CDR1 DFQATT and CDR2 SNEGSKA (reference sequence). V gave up 3 bases and J gave up 5 bases, with 14 bases separating them. DNA of the CDR3: TGCAGTGCTAGCCGTCCAGGGCTAAACGAGCAGTACGTC. Its translation: CSASRPGLNEQYV.

J is TRBJ1-1 and V is TRBV6-2 or TRBV6-3; no firm D call. CDR1 is MNHEY and CDR2 is SVGEGT in the germline V gene. The CDR3 is made up of 14 amino acids. Trimming stripped 0 bases from V and 8 bases from J, with 13 bases between. The CDR3 region is CASSYSATMIEAFF. CDR3 nucleotide sequence: TGTGCCAGCAGTTACTCCGCGACAATGATCGAAGCTTTCTTT.

This clonotype was picked up a small number of times. The gene calls are TRBV7-9 and TRBJ2-2; 8 bases are shared with TRBD1. The CDR3 totals 15 residues. The trim removed 3 bases at V and 4 bases at J, leaving 4 bases unmatched. Germline assignment: CDR1 SEHNR and CDR2 FQNEAQ (reference sequence). CDR3 nucleotide sequence: TGTGCCAGCAGCTTTAGGACAGGGACCACCGGGGAGCTGTTTTTT. This encodes CASSFRTGTTGELFF.